Below, 7 T cell receptor beta chains from the same sample are listed, as sequenced in a study of blood T cell repertoires in COVID-19. Method: immunoSEQ multiplex PCR; TCRdb's copy keeps in-frame clones and lacks some. The sample consists of about 370,000 clones, roughly nine tenths of them appearing once. The source material was PBMCs or T cells enriched from blood (not recorded which). The source of these receptors is a man aged 18 to 29 who had recovered from COVID-19.

The rearrangement links TRBV28 to TRBJ1-3; perhaps TRBD1 as D (5 bases). CDR1 and CDR2 from the germline V gene are MDHEN and SYDVKM. This CDR3 contains 16 residues. Trimming took 4 bases from V and 0 from J, leaving 13 bases between them. CDR3 region: CASSWDGTYSGNTIYF. The CDR3 nucleotides are TGTGCCAGCAGTTGGGACGGGACTTACTCTGGAAACACCATATATTTT.

The rearrangement links TRBV29-1 to TRBJ2-1; TRBD1 aligns across 7 bases. Germline V gene data show CDR1 as SQVTM and CDR2 as ANQGSEA. The CDR3 is made up of 13 amino acids. Trimming cost V 4 bases and J 2 bases; bases outside gene matches: 2. The DNA for the CDR3 is TGCAGCGTTGGACAGGGAGCCTACAATGAGCAGTTCTTC. Protein product: CSVGQGAYNEQFF.

The chain has TRBV28 and TRBJ2-1, with D perhaps matching TRBD2 (6 bases). Trimming removed 6 bases from V and 9 bases from J, with 18 bases in between. The CDR3 runs to 14 residues. Germline-derived CDR1 and CDR2 are MDHEN and SYDVKM. Written as DNA, the CDR3 is TGTGCCAGCAGGCCCGGGACCTCGCGGGGTGAGCAGTTCTTC. Encoded protein: CASRPGTSRGEQFF. The full variable domain, its missing parts supplied by reference TRBV28 and TRBJ2-1, is DVKVTQSSRYLVKRTGEKVFLECVQDMDHENMFWYRQDPGLGLRLIYFSYDVKMKEKGDIPEGYSVSREKKERFSLILESASTNQTSMYLCASRPGTSRGEQFFGPGTRLTVL.

This chain connects TRBV19 to TRBJ2-7; TRBD2 is a possible D gene (5 bases). The germline gives CDR1 LNHDA, CDR2 SQIVND (reference sequence). V was shortened by 1 base and J by 3 bases, with 13 bases between the two germline ends. The CDR3 contains 15 residues. The CDR3: CASSIAGSRGYEQYF. In DNA form, the CDR3 reads TGTGCCAGTAGTATAGCCGGTAGTCGGGGCTACGAGCAGTACTTC.

The chain has TRBV5-1 and TRBJ1-4; no definite D call. Germline CDR1 and CDR2: SGHRS and YFSETQ. V lost 2 bases, J lost 5 bases, and 10 bases lay in between. This CDR3 is 14 amino acids long. The CDR3 sequence is CASSFGGPNEKLFF. In DNA, the CDR3 is TGCGCCAGCAGCTTTGGAGGCCCGAATGAAAAACTGTTTTTT. Using reference TRBV5-1 and TRBJ1-4 for the parts outside the CDR3, the full variable domain is KAGVTQTPRYLIKTRGQQVTLSCSPISGHRSVSWYQQTPGQGLQFLFEYFSETQRNKGNFPGRFSGRQFSNSRSEMNVSTLELGDSALYLCASSFGGPNEKLFFGSGTQLSVL.

The rearrangement links TRBV10-2 to TRBJ2-5; 8 nucleotides align to TRBD2. Germline assignment: CDR1 WSHSY and CDR2 SAAADI. CDR3 size: 13 residues. V trimming: 4 bases; J trimming: 4 bases; junction bases outside the gene matches: 2. CDR3 sequence reads: CASSVAGRETQYF. CDR3 nucleotide sequence: TGCGCCAGCAGTGTAGCGGGGAGAGAGACCCAGTACTTC.

For this clone: Other DNA sequences of this sample code for an identical CDR3. This sequence joins TRBV27 and TRBJ2-1, with 9 positions matching TRBD2. CDR3 length equals 15 residues. V shed 2 bases and J 6 bases; nucleotides not matched to a gene: 5. CDR1 is MNHEY, CDR2 SMNVEV, per germline (reference sequence). DNA for the CDR3: TGTGCCAGCAGTTTAGTGGCGGGAGGGCCCAATGAGCAGTTCTTC. It is translated as CASSLVAGGPNEQFF.